This T cell receptor (beta chain) came from a study of shared clonotypes between healthy human individuals. General study results and limits: Clonotype sharing among the donors was expected to vary with sequencing depth. Naive CD4 clonotypes were shared across a handful of donors at roughly 4.6%. On the whole, naive subsets had larger estimated richness than memory subsets had. Sampling included only blood; tissue repertoires likely differ.

The CDR3 sequence is 13 residues long. The germline V gene encodes CDR1 MNHEY and CDR2 SMNVEV (reference sequence). Trimming shortened V by 3 bases and J by 7 bases, and 10 bases separated the two germline ends. With regard to this clone: The antigen is undetermined.

Libraries were prepared by immunoSEQ multiplex PCR; TCRdb keeps only in-frame clonotypes and omits some of them. The repertoire holds some 2.1 million clones, around 95% seen once, with about 1.7% in the top ten. Terminally differentiated effector memory CD45RA+ cells were excluded by CCR7 positive selection of CD45RO-negative cells. The chain uses TRBV27 and TRBJ1-5; D not certain. The receptor's source is a young man in good health. Some clones in this sample may be carry-over from other donors' samples. The specimen was naive CD8+ T cells from PBMCs. The DNA of the CDR3 is TGTGCCAGCAGTTTCTCGAGCGACCAGCCCCAGCATTTT. Residues: CASSFSSDQPQHF.